One and the same sample provided the 30 T cell receptor beta chains below, sequenced in a study of blood T cell repertoires in COVID-19. Only in-frame clones appear in the TCRdb table, and some are missing; sequencing was by immunoSEQ multiplex PCR. The sample shows roughly 230,000 clones, roughly 90% of them seen only once. The source material was peripheral blood. The source is a woman aged 60-70 years with COVID-19, enrolled during active disease.

The rearrangement uses TRBV3-1 (or the pseudogene TRBV3-2) and TRBJ1-5, with TRBD1 matching over 7 bases. Germline V gene sequence: CDR1 LGHDT, CDR2 YNNKEL (reference sequence). Unmatched junction bases numbered 4, after V lost 1 base and J lost 1 base. This CDR3 spans 16 amino acids. CDR3 bases: TGTGCCAGCAGCCAAGGAGGGGGCAGAAGCAATCAGCCCCAGCATTTT. Translation: CASSQGGGRSNQPQHF.

This clone was seen only once. This chain uses TRBV3-1 (or the pseudogene TRBV3-2) with TRBJ1-2; 10 nucleotides match TRBD1. This CDR3 is 14 amino acids long. V lost 4 bases, J lost 7 bases, and 6 bases stayed unmatched. Per the germline V gene, CDR1 is LGHDT and CDR2 is YNNKEL (reference sequence). The CDR3 DNA reads TGTGCCAGCAGCCTCCGGGACAGGGGAGGTGGCTACACCTTC. It yields the protein CASSLRDRGGGYTF.

The gene calls are TRBV7-8 and TRBJ2-5; the D is unclear. The germline gives CDR1 SGHVS, CDR2 FQNEAQ. The germline V and J ends were trimmed by 3 bases and 6 bases, with 11 bases remaining between them. The CDR3 length is 13 residues. The DNA for the CDR3 is TGTGCCAGCAGCTTCGCGTCTGGGCAGACCCAGTACTTC. It is translated as CASSFASGQTQYF.

This clone occurred once. V and J are TRBV7-9 and TRBJ1-1; a weak D match, TRBD1 (5 bases). Trimming shortened V by 1 base and J by 1 base, and 13 bases separated the two germline ends. The length of the CDR3 is 16 residues. The germline V gene has CDR1 SEHNR and CDR2 FQNEAQ (reference sequence). The DNA of the CDR3 is TGTGCCAGCAGCTTAGTTGGCGGGGGGAGGAACACTGAAGCTTTCTTT. Translation gives CASSLVGGGRNTEAFF.

This clone was observed a few times. This rearrangement joins TRBV4-1 to TRBJ1-2; 8 bases match TRBD1. Germline V gene lookup returns CDR1 MGHRA and CDR2 YSYEKL. V was pared by 1 base and J by 4 bases, with 5 bases of the junction left unmatched. The CDR3 covers 15 residues. The DNA for the CDR3 is TGCGCCAGCAGCCAAGCCCTCACAGGGGGCTATGGCTACACCTTC. The encoded protein is CASSQALTGGYGYTF.

This clone was seen a few times. The CDR3 DNA is TGTGCCAGCAGTTTATACTTCTACGAGCAGTACTTC. Its translation is CASSLYFYEQYF. The chain carries TRBV28 and TRBJ2-7; D not certain. Per germline, CDR1 MDHEN and CDR2 SYDVKM. The V gene lost 1 base and the J gene lost 3 bases, with 4 bases spanning the gap. This CDR3 spans 12 amino acids.

CDR3 bases: TGCGCCAGCAGCCAAGATGAGGTCACTGAAGCTTTCTTT. Translation: CASSQDEVTEAFF. The chain joins TRBV4-3 to TRBJ1-1; D unclear. CDR3 length: 13 amino acids. The V gene's germline CDR1 is LGHNA and CDR2 YSLEER. V shed 0 bases and J shed 4 bases, with 6 bases lying between them.

J is TRBJ2-3 and V is TRBV9, with unresolved D. CDR3 length equals 15 residues. Trimming removed 1 base from V and 0 bases from J, with 9 bases in between. CDR1 is SGDLS, CDR2 YYNGEE, per germline. The DNA for the CDR3 is TGTGCCAGCAGCGTACCTACTACTAGCACAGATACGCAGTATTTT. Amino acid sequence: CASSVPTTSTDTQYF.

The gene calls are TRBV7-3 and TRBJ2-5; 9 nucleotides match TRBD2. Germline V gene sequence: CDR1 SGHTA, CDR2 FQGTGA. V lost 5 bases and J lost 5; bases outside the gene matches: 9. The CDR3 has 15 residues. CDR3 bases: TGTGCCAGCAGCCCCGGCGGGGCGGGGGGGGAGACCCAGTACTTC. Its translation is CASSPGGAGGETQYF.

V gene TRBV19 combines with J gene TRBJ2-2; D may be TRBD2 (5 bases). The CDR3 length is 13 residues. CDR1 and CDR2 (germline): LNHDA, SQIVND (reference sequence). With 11 bases removed from V and 1 base from J, the gap between germline ends came to 11 bases. This CDR3 reads CAGRRENTGELFF. The CDR3 DNA reads TGTGCCGGCCGACGGGAGAACACCGGGGAGCTGTTTTTT. The whole variable domain, filled in from reference TRBV19 and TRBJ2-2, reads DGGITQSPKYLFRKEGQNVTLSCEQNLNHDAMYWYRQDPGQGLRLIYYSQIVNDFQKGDIAEGYSVSREKKESFPLTVTSAQKNPTAFYLCAGRRENTGELFFGEGSRLTVL.

V is TRBV6-5 and J is TRBJ1-2; no reliable D call. The CDR3 is made up of 12 amino acids. CDR1 and CDR2 from the germline V gene are MNHEY and SVGAGI. Trimming removed 5 bases from V and 6 bases from J, with 10 bases in between. The CDR3 protein is CASSPSIDGYTF. As DNA, the CDR3 is TGTGCCAGCAGTCCCTCAATAGATGGCTACACCTTC.

The V and J genes are TRBV7-3 and TRBJ1-1; D is ambiguous. This CDR3 contains 14 residues. CDR1 and CDR2 from the germline V gene are SGHTA and FQGTGA. V was shortened by 1 base and J by 5 bases, with 11 bases between the two germline ends. DNA for the CDR3: TGTGCCAGCAGCTTAAGAACGGGAACAACTGAAGCTTTCTTT. Residues: CASSLRTGTTEAFF.

The chain has TRBV19 and TRBJ2-1; TRBD1 agrees at 7 bases. With 6 bases clipped from V and 5 bases from J, the junction kept 10 bases outside the gene matches. CDR1 is LNHDA and CDR2 is SQIVND in the germline V gene (reference sequence). This CDR3 is built from 15 residues. The chain's CDR3 is CASRFTGTANNEQFF. The CDR3 DNA sequence: TGTGCCAGTAGATTCACCGGGACAGCAAACAATGAGCAGTTCTTC.

V usage is TRBV3-1 (or the pseudogene TRBV3-2) and J usage is TRBJ1-4; weak D call: TRBD1 (6 bases). Germline CDR1 reads LGHDT; CDR2 reads YNNKEL (reference sequence). The ends were cut back, 2 bases at V and 5 bases at J, with 15 bases in the middle. CDR3 length equals 16 residues. Here the CDR3 DNA reads TGTGCCAGCAGCCAAAAGGGGGGGCAGGAGAATGAAAAACTGTTTTTT. This sequence encodes CASSQKGGQENEKLFF.

The chain joins TRBV9 to TRBJ2-6; D not certain. Trimming left V 1 base short and J 1 base short, with 6 bases between. In germline, CDR1 is SGDLS, CDR2 YYNGEE. The CDR3 is made up of 15 amino acids. The CDR3: CASSVKSSGANVLTF. In nucleotides, the CDR3 is TGTGCCAGCAGCGTAAAGAGTTCTGGGGCCAACGTCCTGACTTTC.

The V and J genes are TRBV7-8 and TRBJ1-2; maybe TRBD1 (6 bases). Deletions cut 6 bases from V and 7 bases from J, with 18 bases between. The CDR3 covers 14 residues. Per germline, CDR1 SGHVS and CDR2 FQNEAQ. The CDR3 DNA reads TGTGCCAGCAGTTTCGCCGGTTCGACAGGTGGCTACACCTTC. Its protein is CASSFAGSTGGYTF.

V gene TRBV9 combines with J gene TRBJ2-3; 9 bases agree with TRBD1. There are 15 residues in the CDR3. The V gene's germline CDR1 is SGDLS and CDR2 YYNGEE. V shed 4 bases, J shed 3 bases, and the junction held 6 bases outside the gene matches. CDR3 nucleotide sequence: TGTGCCAGCAGCCTCCGGACAGGGGAAACAGATACGCAGTATTTT. Translated: CASSLRTGETDTQYF.

The genes are TRBV5-1 and TRBJ2-1; tentatively, D is TRBD1 (5 bases). With 3 bases removed from V and 5 bases from J, the gap between germline ends came to 18 bases. Germline lookup yields CDR1 SGHRS and CDR2 YFSETQ. This CDR3 comprises 16 residues. The CDR3 bases are TGCGCCAGCAGCTCGATTCAGGGTCAAGGGGACAATGAGCAGTTCTTC. Its protein product is CASSSIQGQGDNEQFF.

V is TRBV5-1 and J is TRBJ1-1; 10 positions match TRBD1. Germline assignment: CDR1 SGHRS and CDR2 YFSETQ. The CDR3 consists of 17 residues. Germline trimming cut 0 bases from V and 7 bases from J; bases unmatched to any gene: 12. DNA for the CDR3: TGCGCCAGCAGCTTGGATGTGACAGGGGGCCGCATCGGTGAAGCTTTCTTT. Protein: CASSLDVTGGRIGEAFF.

This chain links TRBV20-1 with TRBJ1-2; D is uncertain. The V gene lost 3 bases and the J gene lost 8 bases, with 28 bases spanning the gap. This CDR3 is built from 17 residues. The germline V gene encodes CDR1 DFQATT and CDR2 SNEGSKA (reference sequence). The CDR3 loop reads CSASSPLSEGDGGGYTF. The CDR3 region has the DNA TGCAGTGCTAGTTCTCCTTTATCGGAGGGCGACGGAGGGGGCTACACCTTC.

The chain links TRBV7-2 to TRBJ2-5; TRBD1 is a possible D gene (5 bases). The CDR3 is made up of 14 amino acids. Germline assignment: CDR1 SGHTA and CDR2 FQGNSA. Trimming left V 1 base short and J 1 base short, with 7 bases between. CDR3 region: CASSLDTGQETQYF. The DNA of the CDR3 is TGTGCCAGCAGCTTAGACACAGGCCAAGAGACCCAGTACTTC.

The rearrangement joins TRBV18 to TRBJ1-2, with D possibly TRBD1 on 5 matching bases. The CDR3 covers 12 residues. Germline CDR1 KGHSH, CDR2 LQKENI. Trimming left V 3 bases short and J 5 bases short, with 7 bases between. The CDR3 DNA follows: TGTGCCAGCTCACCGGAGGGGTATGGCTACACCTTC. Translated: CASSPEGYGYTF. Full variable domain (outside the CDR3, taken from reference TRBV18 and TRBJ1-2): NAGVMQNPRHLVRRRGQEARLRCSPMKGHSHVYWYRQLPEEGLKFMVYLQKENIIDESGMPKERFSAEFPKEGPSILRIQQVVRGDSAAYFCASSPEGYGYTFGSGTRLTVV.

V is TRBV6-5 and J is TRBJ2-7, with a tentative D call TRBD1 (6 bases). Germline V CDR1 and CDR2: MNHEY, SVGAGI. The length of the CDR3 is 15 residues. V lost 7 bases, J lost 4 bases, and 20 bases lay in between. CDR3: CASTKVPGDVYEQYF. The CDR3 region has the DNA TGTGCCAGCACGAAGGTCCCAGGGGATGTATACGAGCAGTACTTC.

The chain links TRBV7-9 to TRBJ1-2; D is unclear. This CDR3 has 12 amino acids. Between the trimmed V and J ends, which lost 5 bases and 6 bases, there was a span of 10 bases. CDR1 is SEHNR, CDR2 FQNEAQ, per germline (reference sequence). CDR3 sequence (DNA): TGTGCCAGCAGCCCCACAGTAAATGGCTACACCTTC. Protein product: CASSPTVNGYTF.

This sequence joins TRBV4-3 and TRBJ1-1, with D perhaps TRBD1 (5 bases). Germline V CDR1 and CDR2: LGHNA, YSLEER. The CDR3 extends over 15 amino acids. Trimming cost V 2 bases and J 3 bases, with 13 bases left between them. CDR3 amino acids: CASSQLQGGDTEAFF. CDR3 DNA: TGCGCCAGCAGCCAATTGCAGGGAGGCGACACTGAAGCTTTCTTT.

The V and J genes are TRBV19 and TRBJ1-3, with a tentative D call TRBD1 (6 bases). The CDR3 runs 14 residues. Trimming removed 3 bases at V and 4 bases at J, with 10 bases between. Germline V lookup: CDR1 LNHDA, CDR2 SQIVND (reference sequence). The chain's CDR3 is CASSMLGAGNTIYF. The CDR3, as DNA: TGTGCCAGTAGTATGCTGGGGGCCGGAAACACCATATATTTT. The whole variable domain, filled in from reference TRBV19 and TRBJ1-3, reads DGGITQSPKYLFRKEGQNVTLSCEQNLNHDAMYWYRQDPGQGLRLIYYSQIVNDFQKGDIAEGYSVSREKKESFPLTVTSAQKNPTAFYLCASSMLGAGNTIYFGEGSWLTVV.

The gene calls are TRBV5-6 and TRBJ1-5; 9 bases map to TRBD1. CDR3 length: 19 residues. The V gene's germline CDR1 is SGHDT and CDR2 YYEEEE. Trimming took 4 bases from V and 5 from J; bases not matched to a gene: 19. CDR3 sequence reads: CASSPHNRTGARYDQPQHF. CDR3 bases: TGTGCCAGCAGCCCCCATAACAGGACAGGGGCCAGGTATGATCAGCCCCAGCATTTT.

This sequence joins TRBV6-2 or TRBV6-3 and TRBJ2-7; no clear D. The CDR3 runs 13 residues. Trimming cost V 5 bases and J 2 bases, with 10 bases left between them. The germline gives CDR1 MNHEY, CDR2 SVGEGT. In nucleotides, the CDR3 is TGTGCCAGCAGTCTTGCGATCCCCTACGAGCAGTACTTC. This sequence encodes CASSLAIPYEQYF.

V gene TRBV10-3 combines with J gene TRBJ2-7; maybe TRBD2 (5 bases). Trimming took off 0 bases at V and 7 bases at J, with 13 bases between the two ends. This CDR3 comprises 14 residues. Germline lookup yields CDR1 ENHRY and CDR2 SYGVKD. Written as DNA, the CDR3 is TGTGCCATCAGTGAGTCCGGGGAAGAAGGAGAGCAGTACTTC. It translates to CAISESGEEGEQYF.

The chain recombines TRBV4-2 with TRBJ2-3, with unresolved D. The ends were cut back, 0 bases at V and 4 bases at J, with 5 bases in the middle. Germline V gives CDR1 LGHNA, CDR2 YNFKEQ. CDR3 size: 13 residues. CDR3 sequence: CASSQDPADTQYF. In DNA, the CDR3 is TGTGCCAGCAGCCAAGATCCCGCAGATACGCAGTATTTT.